This T cell receptor beta chain was retrieved from a study of shared clonotypes between healthy human individuals. Broader study findings: The rarefaction results pointed to incomplete sorted-subset sequencing despite large depth.

Only CD45RO-negative cells positively selected for CCR7 counted as naive CD8 cells, so terminally differentiated effector memory CD45RA+ cells were excluded. The CDR3 contains 12 residues. Germline assignment: CDR1 MNHEY and CDR2 SMNVEV (reference sequence). V lost 4 bases to trimming and J lost 4 bases, with 7 bases between them. Points on this clone: Its antigen is still unknown.

It was across several immunoSEQ plates that each subset's genomic DNA was evenly split. This table comes from immunoSEQ multiplex PCR, and its TCRdb copy is limited to in-frame clones, with some not included. The data hold hundreds of thousands of clones, with roughly 95% observed a single time. The chain uses TRBV27 and TRBJ2-5; the D is unclear. The TCR sequence derives from a woman between 25 and 40 years old in good health. The source material was naive CD8+ T cells sorted from blood. In DNA form, the CDR3 reads TGTGCCAGCAGTTCCCCGCCAGAGACCCAGTACTTC. Translating gives CASSSPPETQYF.